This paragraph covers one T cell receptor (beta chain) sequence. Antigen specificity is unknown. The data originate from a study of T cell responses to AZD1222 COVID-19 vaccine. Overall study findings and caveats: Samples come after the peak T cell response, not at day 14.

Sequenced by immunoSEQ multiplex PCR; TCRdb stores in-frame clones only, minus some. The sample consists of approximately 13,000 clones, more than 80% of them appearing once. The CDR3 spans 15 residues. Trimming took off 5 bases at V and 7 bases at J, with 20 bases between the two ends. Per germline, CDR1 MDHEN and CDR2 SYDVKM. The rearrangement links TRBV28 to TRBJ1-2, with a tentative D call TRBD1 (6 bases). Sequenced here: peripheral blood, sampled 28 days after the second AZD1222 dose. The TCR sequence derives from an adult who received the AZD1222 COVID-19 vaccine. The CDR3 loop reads CASSAAVGGATGYTF. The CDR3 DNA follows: TGTGCCAGCAGTGCCGCAGTTGGGGGGGCTACTGGCTACACCTTC.